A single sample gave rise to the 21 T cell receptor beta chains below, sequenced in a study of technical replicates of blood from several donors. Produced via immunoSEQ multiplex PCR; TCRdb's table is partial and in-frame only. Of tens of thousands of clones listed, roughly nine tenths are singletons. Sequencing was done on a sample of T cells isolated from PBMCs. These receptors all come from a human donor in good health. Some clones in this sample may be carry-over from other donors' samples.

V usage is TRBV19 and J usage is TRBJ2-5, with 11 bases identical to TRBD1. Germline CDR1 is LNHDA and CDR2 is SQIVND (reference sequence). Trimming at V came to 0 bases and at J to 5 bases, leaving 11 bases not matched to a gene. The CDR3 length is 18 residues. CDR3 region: CASSIDRGTGGFLETQYF. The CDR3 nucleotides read TGTGCCAGTAGTATAGATAGAGGGACAGGGGGATTTCTGGAGACCCAGTACTTC.

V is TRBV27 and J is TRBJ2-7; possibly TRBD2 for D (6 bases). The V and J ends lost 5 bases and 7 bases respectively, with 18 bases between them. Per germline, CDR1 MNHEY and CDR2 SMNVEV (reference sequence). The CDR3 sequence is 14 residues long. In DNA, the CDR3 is TGTGCCAGCAGTATCCTTGCGGGGATTCGGGAGCAGTACTTC. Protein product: CASSILAGIREQYF.

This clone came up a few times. Here the CDR3 reads CAWKGLSKNEKLFF. In DNA, the CDR3 is TGTGCCTGGAAGGGGCTAAGCAAAAATGAAAAACTGTTTTTT. The V and J genes are TRBV30 and TRBJ1-4, with TRBD1 as a possible D gene (5 bases). This CDR3 comprises 14 residues. CDR1 is GTSNPN and CDR2 is SVGIG in the germline V gene (reference sequence). V was cut by 4 bases and J by 5 bases, with 14 bases left in between.

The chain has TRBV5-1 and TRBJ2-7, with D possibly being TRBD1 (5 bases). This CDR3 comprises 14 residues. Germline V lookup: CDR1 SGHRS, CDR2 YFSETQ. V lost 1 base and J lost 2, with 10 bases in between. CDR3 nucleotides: TGCGCCAGCAGCTTGCCTCGACAGACCTACGAGCAGTACTTC. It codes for CASSLPRQTYEQYF.

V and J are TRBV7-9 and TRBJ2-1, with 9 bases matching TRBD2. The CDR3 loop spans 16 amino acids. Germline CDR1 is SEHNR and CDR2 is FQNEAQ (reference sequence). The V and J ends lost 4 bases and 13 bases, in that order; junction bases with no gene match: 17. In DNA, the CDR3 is TGTGCCAGCAGCTCCCTAAGATTAGCGGGAGCTTCTACCCAGTTCTTC. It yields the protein CASSSLRLAGASTQFF.

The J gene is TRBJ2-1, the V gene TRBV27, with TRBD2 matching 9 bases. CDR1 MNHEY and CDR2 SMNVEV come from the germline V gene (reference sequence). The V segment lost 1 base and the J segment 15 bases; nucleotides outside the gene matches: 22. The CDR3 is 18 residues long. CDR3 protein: CASSLYSARGGALFDRFF. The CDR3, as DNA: TGTGCCAGCAGTTTATACAGCGCGCGGGGGGGGGCTCTCTTCGACCGGTTCTTC.

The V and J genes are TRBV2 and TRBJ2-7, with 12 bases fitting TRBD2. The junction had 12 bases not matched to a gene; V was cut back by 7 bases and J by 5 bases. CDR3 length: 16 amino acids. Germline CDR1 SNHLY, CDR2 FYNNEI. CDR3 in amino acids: CASKSKTSGRSHEQYF. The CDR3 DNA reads TGTGCCAGCAAATCAAAGACTAGCGGGAGATCGCACGAGCAGTACTTC.

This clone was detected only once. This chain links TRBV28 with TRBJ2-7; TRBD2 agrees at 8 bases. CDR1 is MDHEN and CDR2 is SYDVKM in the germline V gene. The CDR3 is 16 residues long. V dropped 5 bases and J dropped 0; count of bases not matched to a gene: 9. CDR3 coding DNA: TGTGCCAGCAGTCATTCCGGCCTAGCGGGCTCCTACGAGCAGTACTTC. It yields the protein CASSHSGLAGSYEQYF.

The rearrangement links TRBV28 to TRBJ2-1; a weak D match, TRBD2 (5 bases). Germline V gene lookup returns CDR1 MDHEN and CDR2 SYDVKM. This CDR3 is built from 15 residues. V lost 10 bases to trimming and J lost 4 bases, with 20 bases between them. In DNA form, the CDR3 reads TGTGCCACCAGAGAACAAAGGCCGGGGTACAATGAGCAGTTCTTC. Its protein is CATREQRPGYNEQFF.

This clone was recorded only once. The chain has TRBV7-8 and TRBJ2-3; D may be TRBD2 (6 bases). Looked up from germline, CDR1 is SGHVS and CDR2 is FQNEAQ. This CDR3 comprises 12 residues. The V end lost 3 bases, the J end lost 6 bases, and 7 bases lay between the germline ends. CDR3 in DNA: TGTGCCAGCAGCTTCGCGGGGGATACGCAGTATTTT. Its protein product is CASSFAGDTQYF.

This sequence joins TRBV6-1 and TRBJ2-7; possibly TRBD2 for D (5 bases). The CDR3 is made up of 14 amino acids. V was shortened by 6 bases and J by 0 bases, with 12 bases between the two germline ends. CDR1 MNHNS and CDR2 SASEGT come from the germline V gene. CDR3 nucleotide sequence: TGTGCCAGCAGACCCGTGAGCGGCTCCTACGAGCAGTACTTC. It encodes CASRPVSGSYEQYF.

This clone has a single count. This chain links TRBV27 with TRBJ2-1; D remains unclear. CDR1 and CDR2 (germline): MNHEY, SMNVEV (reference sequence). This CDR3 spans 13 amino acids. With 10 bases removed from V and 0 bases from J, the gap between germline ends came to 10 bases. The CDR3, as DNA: TGTGCCACAGCTCCTAGCTCCTACAATGAGCAGTTCTTC. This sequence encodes CATAPSSYNEQFF.

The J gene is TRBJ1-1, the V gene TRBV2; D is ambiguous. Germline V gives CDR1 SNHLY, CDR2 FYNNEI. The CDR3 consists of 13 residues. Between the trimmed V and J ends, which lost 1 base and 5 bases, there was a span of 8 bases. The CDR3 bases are TGTGCCAGCAGTGAAGAGACGGGAACTGAAGCTTTCTTT. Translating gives CASSEETGTEAFF.

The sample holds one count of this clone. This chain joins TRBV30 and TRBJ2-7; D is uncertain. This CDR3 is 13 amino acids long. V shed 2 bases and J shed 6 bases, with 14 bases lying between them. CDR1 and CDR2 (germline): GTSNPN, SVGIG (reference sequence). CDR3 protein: CAWSWSERLEQYF. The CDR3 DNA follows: TGTGCCTGGAGTTGGTCGGAGAGGCTCGAGCAGTACTTC.

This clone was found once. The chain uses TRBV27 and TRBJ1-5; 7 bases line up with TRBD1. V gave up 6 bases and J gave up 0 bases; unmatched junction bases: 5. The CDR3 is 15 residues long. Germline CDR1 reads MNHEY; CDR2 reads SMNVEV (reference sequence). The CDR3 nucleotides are TGTGCCAGCAGACGGACAGGACTTAGCAATCAGCCCCAGCATTTT. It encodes CASRRTGLSNQPQHF.

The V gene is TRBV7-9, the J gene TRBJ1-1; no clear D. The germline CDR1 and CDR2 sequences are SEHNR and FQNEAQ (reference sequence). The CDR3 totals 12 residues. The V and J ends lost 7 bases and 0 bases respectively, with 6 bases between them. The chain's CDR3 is CASNEVNTEAFF. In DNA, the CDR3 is TGTGCCAGCAACGAGGTGAACACTGAAGCTTTCTTT.

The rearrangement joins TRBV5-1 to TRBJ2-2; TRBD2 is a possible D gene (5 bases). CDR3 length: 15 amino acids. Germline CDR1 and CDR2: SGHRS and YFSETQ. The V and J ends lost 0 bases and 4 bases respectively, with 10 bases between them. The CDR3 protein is CASSLAPGGTGELFF. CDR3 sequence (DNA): TGCGCCAGCAGCTTGGCTCCAGGAGGCACCGGGGAGCTGTTTTTT.

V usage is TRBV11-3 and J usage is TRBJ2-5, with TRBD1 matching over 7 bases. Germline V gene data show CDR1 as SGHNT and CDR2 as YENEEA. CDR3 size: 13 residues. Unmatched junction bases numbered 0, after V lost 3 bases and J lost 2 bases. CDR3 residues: CASSLGQQETQYF. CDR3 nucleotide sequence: TGTGCCAGCAGCTTGGGACAGCAAGAGACCCAGTACTTC. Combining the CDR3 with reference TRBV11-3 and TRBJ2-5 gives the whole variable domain EAGVVQSPRYKIIEKKQPVAFWCNPISGHNTLYWYLQNLGQGPELLIRYENEEAVDDSQLPKDRFSAERLKGVDSTLKIQPAELGDSAVYLCASSLGQQETQYFGPGTRLLVL.

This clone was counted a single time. This chain's CDR3 is CASSVTTGTLYEQYF. The CDR3 region has the DNA TGTGCCAGCAGCGTTACGACAGGTACCCTATACGAGCAGTACTTC. This chain connects TRBV9 to TRBJ2-7; the D gene is possibly TRBD1 (6 bases). Germline assignment: CDR1 SGDLS and CDR2 YYNGEE. The length of the CDR3 is 15 residues. V gave up 2 bases and J gave up 4 bases, with 16 bases separating them.

The CDR3 here is CSVGGGVLGDQPQHF. CDR3 in DNA: TGCAGCGTTGGGGGAGGGGTTTTAGGGGATCAGCCCCAGCATTTT. V is TRBV29-1 and J is TRBJ1-5; tentatively, D is TRBD1 (5 bases). V was pared by 4 bases and J by 5 bases, with 18 bases between. There are 15 residues in the CDR3. From germline, CDR1 is SQVTM and CDR2 ANQGSEA.

The CDR3 is CASSQGTGTGRTGELFF. The CDR3 nucleotides are TGCGCCAGCAGCCAAGGTACCGGGACAGGGCGGACCGGGGAGCTGTTTTTT. The gene calls are TRBV4-1 and TRBJ2-2, with TRBD1 identical over 9 bases. CDR1 and CDR2 from the germline V gene are MGHRA and YSYEKL. Trimming cost V 1 base and J 5 bases; bases outside gene matches: 8. The CDR3 is made up of 17 amino acids.